Each of the 18 T cell receptor beta chains below was sequenced from the same sample in a study of blood T cell repertoires in COVID-19. The method was immunoSEQ multiplex PCR; TCRdb's version includes in-frame clones alone and lacks a portion of them. Altogether about 130,000 clones are present, around four fifths being singletons, with the ten largest covering about a sixth. Sequencing used PBMCs or T cells enriched from blood (not recorded which). These TCRs come from a man aged 25-45 years who had recovered from COVID-19.

This clone was detected once. This chain connects TRBV11-3 to TRBJ2-7, with 7 bases lining up with TRBD1. The V and J ends lost 3 bases and 2 bases, in that order; junction bases with no gene match: 1. CDR1 SGHNT and CDR2 YENEEA come from the germline V gene. The CDR3 totals 13 residues. The CDR3 DNA reads as TGTGCCAGCAGCTTGGGACAGACCTACGAGCAGTACTTC. It specifies CASSLGQTYEQYF.

The V call is TRBV3-1 (or the pseudogene TRBV3-2), the J call TRBJ1-5; tentative D call: TRBD1 (6 bases). Germline CDR1 LGHDT, CDR2 YNNKEL (reference sequence). Trimming took off 0 bases at V and 9 bases at J, with 15 bases between the two ends. This CDR3 is built from 15 residues. CDR3 sequence (DNA): TGTGCCAGCAGCCAAGATGAGACAGGTACCTCGCCCCAGCATTTT. Translated: CASSQDETGTSPQHF.

The V call is TRBV6-1, the J call TRBJ2-2; 8 bases map to TRBD2. V shed 2 bases and J 4 bases; nucleotides not matched to a gene: 12. Germline CDR1 is MNHNS and CDR2 is SASEGT. This CDR3 region has 18 residues. For the CDR3, the DNA is TGTGCCAGCAGTGAATTCCGGGGACTAGGGTTGGGCACCGGGGAGCTGTTTTTT. This translates into CASSEFRGLGLGTGELFF.

The V gene is TRBV19, the J gene TRBJ1-4; D uncertain. Germline V gene sequence: CDR1 LNHDA, CDR2 SQIVND (reference sequence). Trimming cost V 5 bases and J 3 bases, with 13 bases left between them. The CDR3 is made up of 15 amino acids. CDR3 coding DNA: TGTGCCAGTAGTCCCTGGGTAGCCGCTAATGAAAAACTGTTTTTT. It is translated as CASSPWVAANEKLFF.

This chain uses TRBV5-1 with TRBJ1-6; 7 bases agree with TRBD1. The CDR3 extends over 16 amino acids. Germline V gene sequence: CDR1 SGHRS, CDR2 YFSETQ. The J segment lost 5 bases and the V segment lost 4 bases, leaving 9 bases of the junction unmatched. DNA for the CDR3: TGCGCCAGCAGCCACGGGAGGGGACAGAATAATTCACCCCTCCACTTT. Its translation is CASSHGRGQNNSPLHF.

The chain combines TRBV7-9 with TRBJ1-1; D may be TRBD1 (5 bases). V shed 11 bases and J shed 8 bases, with 9 bases lying between them. The germline V gene encodes CDR1 SEHNR and CDR2 FQNEAQ (reference sequence). The CDR3 totals 9 residues. CDR3 sequence (DNA): TGTGCCCCGAACAGGGAAGCTTTCTTT. Encoded protein: CAPNREAFF.

The table lists this clone with a count of one. The rearrangement links TRBV6-4 to TRBJ2-7; TRBD1 matches at 11 bases. Germline CDR1 MRHNA, CDR2 SNTAGT. V shed 11 bases, J shed 0 bases, and the junction held 12 bases outside the gene matches. This CDR3 is built from 16 residues. Here the CDR3 reads CAVLPAGTGGSYEQYV. DNA of the CDR3: TGTGCCGTACTCCCCGCCGGGACAGGGGGCTCCTACGAGCAGTACGTC.

The genes are TRBV5-1 and TRBJ2-2, with 9 bases that match TRBD2. The CDR3 is 16 residues long. V lost 2 bases to trimming and J lost 1 base; unmatched junction nucleotides: 3. From germline, CDR1 is SGHRS and CDR2 YFSETQ. The chain's CDR3 is CASSLVAGVNTGELFF. The CDR3 DNA is TGCGCCAGCAGCTTAGTAGCGGGGGTGAACACCGGGGAGCTGTTTTTT.

The V gene is TRBV6-5, the J gene TRBJ2-5, with TRBD2 matching over 13 bases. V gave up 6 bases and J gave up 5 bases; unmatched junction bases: 6. The CDR3 totals 15 residues. Germline V lookup: CDR1 MNHEY, CDR2 SVGAGI. CDR3 loop: CASRTLAGGHETQYF. The CDR3 DNA reads TGTGCCAGCAGGACACTAGCGGGGGGGCACGAGACCCAGTACTTC.

This chain uses TRBV29-1 with TRBJ2-2, with TRBD2 matching over 9 bases. The CDR3 is made up of 15 amino acids. V trimming: 2 bases; J trimming: 6 bases; junction bases outside the gene matches: 7. Germline-derived CDR1 and CDR2 are SQVTM and ANQGSEA. Here the CDR3 DNA reads TGCAGCGTTGAATATACTAGCGGGCTACCCGGGGAGCTGTTTTTT. Its translation is CSVEYTSGLPGELFF.

This clone was counted between two and nine times. This chain connects TRBV23-1 to TRBJ2-7; 8 positions match TRBD1. TRBV23-1 is noted as an ORF with a role that remains uncertain. V gave up 6 bases and J gave up 5 bases; unmatched junction bases: 3. The CDR3 loop spans 12 amino acids. Here the CDR3 DNA reads TGCGCCAGCAGCCCGACAGGGGACGAGCAGTACTTC. Its translation: CASSPTGDEQYF.

The rearrangement links TRBV7-6 to TRBJ1-1; D not resolved. Germline V gene data show CDR1 as SGHVS and CDR2 as FNYEAQ. V shed 5 bases and J shed 2 bases, with 12 bases lying between them. The CDR3 spans 14 residues. This CDR3 is CASSLQPGNTEAFF. The CDR3 DNA reads TGTGCCAGCAGCCTACAACCGGGTAACACTGAAGCTTTCTTT. Drawing the rest from reference TRBV7-6 and TRBJ1-1, the complete variable domain is GAGVSQSPRYKVTKRGQDVALRCDPISGHVSLYWYRQALGQGPEFLTYFNYEAQQDKSGLPNDRFSAERPEGSISTLTIQRTEQRDSAMYRCASSLQPGNTEAFFGQGTRLTVV.

In the case of this clone: At one end the junction does not follow the germline gene, possibly because of a read error. The chain couples TRBV2 to TRBJ2-2; D gene unclear. The CDR3 is 16 residues long. Germline V gives CDR1 SNHLY, CDR2 FYNNEI. CDR3 protein: CASSEGASPNTGELFF. The CDR3 DNA reads TGTGCCAGCAGCGAAGGTGCTAGTCCCAACACCGGGGAGCTGTTTTTT.

A few counts support this clone. The genes are TRBV2 and TRBJ2-3, with 8 positions matching TRBD2. Trimming cost V 5 bases and J 7 bases; bases outside gene matches: 8. The CDR3 has 14 amino acids. Germline V gene sequence: CDR1 SNHLY, CDR2 FYNNEI. CDR3 residues: CASSSSGTSHTQYF. CDR3 DNA: TGTGCCAGCAGTTCCTCCGGGACTAGTCATACGCAGTATTTT.

This rearrangement joins TRBV11-2 to TRBJ1-4, with D possibly TRBD1 on 6 matching bases. V was shortened by 8 bases and J by 7 bases, with 17 bases between the two germline ends. Germline V CDR1 and CDR2: SGHAT, FQNNGV. This CDR3 is built from 14 residues. CDR3 region: CASWGGRQVEKLFF. CDR3 nucleotides: TGTGCCAGCTGGGGGGGGCGACAGGTTGAAAAACTGTTTTTT.

V gene TRBV29-1 combines with J gene TRBJ1-1; D call uncertain. The CDR3 spans 12 residues. Germline V CDR1 and CDR2: SQVTM, ANQGSEA. Deletions cut 4 bases from V and 1 base from J, with 7 bases between. The DNA for the CDR3 is TGCAGCGTTGTACAGCAGAACACTGAAGCTTTCTTT. Translation: CSVVQQNTEAFF.

This chain uses TRBV3-1 (or the pseudogene TRBV3-2) with TRBJ1-1, with D unresolved. V lost 4 bases to trimming and J lost 2 bases, with 14 bases between them. The germline V gene has CDR1 LGHDT and CDR2 YNNKEL (reference sequence). The CDR3 sequence is 15 residues long. In nucleotides, the CDR3 is TGTGCCAGCAGCCCGCCACTTACTGCAAACACTGAAGCTTTCTTT. This gives the protein CASSPPLTANTEAFF.

This clone was recorded only once. This chain connects TRBV5-4 to TRBJ1-2, with D unresolved. This CDR3 has 13 residues. Trimming took 4 bases from V and 5 from J, leaving 12 bases between them. Germline assignment: CDR1 SGHNT and CDR2 YYREEE (reference sequence). The CDR3 DNA reads as TGTGCCAGCAGCCCGCGGGGTCGGTATGGCTACACCTTC. Translating gives CASSPRGRYGYTF.